This T cell receptor beta chain was sequenced during a study of OX40 agonist ivuxolimab in advanced cancers. Turning to the study itself: Three patients, one with hepatocellular carcinoma and two with cutaneous melanoma, achieved partial responses.

Some clones are missing from TCRdb's copy, which holds only in-frame ones; the method was immunoSEQ multiplex PCR. The table has some 65,000 clones, 85% seen once. This specimen consisted of CD4+ or CD8+ T cells sorted from blood, obtained in a trial of the OX40 agonist ivuxolimab. The origin of this receptor is an adult with an advanced solid tumor such as melanoma, head and neck, liver or kidney cancer.

The CDR3 reads CASSPGQGRGEQYF. The CDR3 coding sequence is TGTGCCAGCTCACCCGGACAGGGGAGAGGCGAGCAGTACTTC. The V call is TRBV18, the J call TRBJ2-7; 9 bases map to TRBD1. The germline CDR1 and CDR2 sequences are KGHSH and LQKENI. Unmatched junction bases numbered 6, after V lost 3 bases and J lost 6 bases. The CDR3 totals 14 residues.